This TCR beta chain is from a study of blood T cells in healthy people across ages. General study results and limits: Diversity was higher, and naive CD4+ cells more numerous, in long-lived donors than in aged donors. Calculation of diversity from one million T cells yielded estimates considered to be underestimates. Diversity of TCR beta per million T cells declined in a roughly linear way with age.

Note on this clonotype: Its target is unknown.

Looked up from germline, CDR1 is SGDLS and CDR2 is YYNGEE. This CDR3 is 17 amino acids long. V lost 2 bases to trimming and J lost 1 base; unmatched junction nucleotides: 7. Then a second PCR, running roughly 7 to 11 cycles, was carried out with a sample-barcoded 5' primer and a J-beta primer mix. TCRdb analysed the 5' RACE reads with MiXCR anew, one entry per CDR3 protein. Here the sample spans around 1.1 million distinct CDR3 sequences, more than 30% being singletons. The chain combines TRBV9 with TRBJ2-3, with 10 bases that match TRBD1. Sequenced material: blood. The TCR was taken from a man younger than 35 in good health. The CDR3 here is CASSVTAGTGGTDTQYF. CDR3 sequence (DNA): TGTGCCAGCAGCGTTACGGCCGGGACAGGGGGCACAGATACGCAGTATTTT.